The 7 T cell receptor beta chains in this list originate from one sample, sequenced in a study of patients and donors after allogeneic stem cell transplantation. MiXCR, run by TCRdb on the RT-PCR reads, gives a single entry per CDR3 protein. The repertoire holds approximately 150,000 distinct CDR3 sequences, with 24% as singletons. The sample consisted of blood, either unsorted or a sorted T cell fraction (not recorded which). The receptors stem from a human donor who was either an allogeneic HSCT recipient or a stem cell or donor lymphocyte infusion donor (not recorded which). It is not recorded whose cells these are; they may come from a transplant donor.

This clonotype was found a few times. The rearrangement uses TRBV3-1 and TRBJ1-2, with D possibly being TRBD1 (5 bases). The length of the CDR3 is 15 residues. CDR1 and CDR2 (germline): LGHDT, YNNKEL (reference sequence). V dropped 5 bases and J dropped 5 bases, with 18 bases sitting between them. CDR3 residues: CASSLLRGLLYGYTF. The DNA of the CDR3 is TGTGCCAGCAGCTTACTTAGGGGCCTGCTTTATGGCTACACCTTC.

This clonotype showed up just a few times. The chain has TRBV6-6 and TRBJ2-1; 9 bases agree with TRBD1. The CDR3 covers 16 residues. The ends lost 2 bases at V and 3 bases at J; junction bases unmatched: 5. Germline loops: CDR1 MNHNY, CDR2 SVGAGI (reference sequence). The CDR3 reads CASSYRRTGDYNEQFF. The CDR3 DNA follows: TGTGCCAGCAGTTACCGAAGGACAGGGGACTACAATGAGCAGTTCTTC.

This clonotype was seen just once. The chain joins TRBV6-5 to TRBJ2-1; 9 bases are a match to TRBD1. Germline CDR1 is MNHEY and CDR2 is SVGAGI. The J segment lost 10 bases and the V segment lost 0 bases, leaving 7 bases of the junction unmatched. The CDR3 runs to 15 residues. The CDR3 loop reads CASSYSGTGIVEQFF. DNA of the CDR3: TGTGCCAGCAGTTACTCGGGGACAGGGATCGTGGAGCAGTTCTTC.

There are a few counts of this clonotype. The CDR3: CASSLVGKGNEQFF. For the CDR3, the DNA is TGTGCCAGCAGTTTAGTGGGAAAGGGAAATGAGCAGTTCTTC. V is TRBV12-3 or TRBV12-4 and J is TRBJ2-1; D is ambiguous. CDR3 length equals 14 residues. Trimming stripped 1 base from V and 7 bases from J, with 11 bases between.

This clonotype was picked up a small number of times. The V call is TRBV5-1, the J call TRBJ2-3; D not certain. The CDR3 length is 17 residues. The V end was cut by 1 base, the J end by 2 bases, with 17 bases between. CDR1 and CDR2 (germline): SGHRS, YFSETQ. In DNA form, the CDR3 reads TGCGCCAGCAGCTTGAAGCCAGATAGCCCATCCACAGATACGCAGTATTTT. Translating gives CASSLKPDSPSTDTQYF.

In this sample, this clonotype turned up a few times. J is TRBJ2-5 and V is TRBV6-5; the D is unclear. The CDR3 covers 16 residues. Germline CDR1 MNHEY, CDR2 SVGAGI. Trimming pared 6 bases from V and 5 bases from J, leaving 22 bases between. CDR3 in DNA: TGTGCCAGCAGCCCGCGTGCCCGAAGGGTCGTTGAGACCCAGTACTTC. Protein product: CASSPRARRVVETQYF.

This clonotype was seen at least ten times. This chain connects TRBV20-1 to TRBJ1-3; tentative D call: TRBD1 (5 bases). Germline values: CDR1 DFQATT, CDR2 SNEGSKA (reference sequence). Between the trimmed V and J ends, which lost 6 bases and 3 bases, there was a span of 12 bases. CDR3 length: 13 amino acids. In nucleotides, the CDR3 is TGCAGTGCACTACAGGTGGATGGAAACACCATATATTTT. This gives the protein CSALQVDGNTIYF.